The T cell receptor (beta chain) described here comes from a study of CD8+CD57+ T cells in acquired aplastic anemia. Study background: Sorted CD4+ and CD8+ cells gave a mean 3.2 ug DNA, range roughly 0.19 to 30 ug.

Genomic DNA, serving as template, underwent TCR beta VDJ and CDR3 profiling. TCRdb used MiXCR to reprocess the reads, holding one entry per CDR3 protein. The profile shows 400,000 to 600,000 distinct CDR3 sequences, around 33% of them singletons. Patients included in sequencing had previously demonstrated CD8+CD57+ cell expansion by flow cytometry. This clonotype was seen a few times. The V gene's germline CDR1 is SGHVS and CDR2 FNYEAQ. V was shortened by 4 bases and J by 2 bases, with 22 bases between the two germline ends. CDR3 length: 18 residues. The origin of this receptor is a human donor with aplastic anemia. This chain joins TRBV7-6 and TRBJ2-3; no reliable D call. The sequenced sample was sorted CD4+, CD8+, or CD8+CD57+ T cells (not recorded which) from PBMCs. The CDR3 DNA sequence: TGTGCCAGCAGCTCCCACAATGTTGGTACGAGAGCCACAGATACGCAGTATTTT. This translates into CASSSHNVGTRATDTQYF.